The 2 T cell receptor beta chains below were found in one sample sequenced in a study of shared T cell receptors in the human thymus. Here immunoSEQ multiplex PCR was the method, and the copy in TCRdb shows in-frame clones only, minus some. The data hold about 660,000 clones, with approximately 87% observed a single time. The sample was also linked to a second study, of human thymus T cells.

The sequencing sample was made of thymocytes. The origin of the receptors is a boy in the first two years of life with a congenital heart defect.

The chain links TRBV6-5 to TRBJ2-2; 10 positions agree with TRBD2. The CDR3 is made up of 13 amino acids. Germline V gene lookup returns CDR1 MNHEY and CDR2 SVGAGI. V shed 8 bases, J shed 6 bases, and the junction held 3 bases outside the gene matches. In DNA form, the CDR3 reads TGTGCCAGCGGGACTAGCGACCCCGGGGAGCTGTTTTTT. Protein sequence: CASGTSDPGELFF.

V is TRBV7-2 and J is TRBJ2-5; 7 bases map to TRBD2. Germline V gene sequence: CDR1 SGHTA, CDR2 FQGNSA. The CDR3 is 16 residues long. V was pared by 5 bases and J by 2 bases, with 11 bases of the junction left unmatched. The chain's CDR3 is CASSTQSPGLQETQYF. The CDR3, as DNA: TGTGCCAGCAGCACACAGTCACCGGGACTACAAGAGACCCAGTACTTC.